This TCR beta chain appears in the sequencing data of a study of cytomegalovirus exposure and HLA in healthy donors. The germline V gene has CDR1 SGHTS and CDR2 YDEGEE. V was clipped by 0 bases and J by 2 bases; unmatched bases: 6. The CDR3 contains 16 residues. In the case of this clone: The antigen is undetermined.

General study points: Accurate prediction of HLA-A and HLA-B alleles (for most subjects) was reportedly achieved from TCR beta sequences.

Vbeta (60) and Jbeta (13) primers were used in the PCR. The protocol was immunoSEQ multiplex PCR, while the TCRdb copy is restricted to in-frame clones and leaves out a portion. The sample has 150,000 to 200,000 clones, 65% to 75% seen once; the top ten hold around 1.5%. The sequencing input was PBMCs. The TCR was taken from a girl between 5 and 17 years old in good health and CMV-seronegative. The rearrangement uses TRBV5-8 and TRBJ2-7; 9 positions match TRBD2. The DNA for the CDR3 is TGTGCCAGCAGCTTGGAGAGGACTAGCGCCCCCTACGAGCAGTACTTC. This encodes CASSLERTSAPYEQYF.